There are many counts of the clone carrying this T cell receptor beta chain. Its target is not known. This record belongs to a study of T-cell memory formation after mild COVID-19. General study points: The study found balanced CD4/CD8 in clones contracting day 15 to 85 and a CD4+ lean in later expanders.

The germline V gene has CDR1 SGHDT and CDR2 YYEEEE. The V end was cut by 0 bases, the J end by 1 base, with 4 bases between. The CDR3 contains 13 residues. TCRdb analysed the 5' RACE reads with MiXCR anew, one entry per CDR3 protein. This sample has 400,000 to 500,000 distinct CDR3 sequences; roughly 18% occur once, and the top ten carry 20% to 25%. This sequence joins TRBV5-6 and TRBJ1-1; the D is unclear. This receptor was obtained from a man aged 18 to 30 who had mild COVID-19 (a few samples of this study predate the infection). Cell type and time point are not known. The sequenced material came from PBMCs or a T cell subset sorted from them (not recorded which). CDR3: CASSLERNTEAFF. CDR3 in DNA: TGTGCCAGCAGCTTGGAAAGGAACACTGAAGCTTTCTTT.